This entry describes one T cell receptor beta chain. What antigen it recognizes has not been identified. Base qualities are not at hand, and no much larger clone is one base apart. This record comes from a study of blood T cell repertoires in COVID-19 (TCRdb year 2020). Background on the whole study: Samples covering the acute and convalescent phases of COVID-19 were provided by collaborators in the United States, Italy and Spain. The prospective study material was composed of cDNA or gDNA derived from T cells, B-cell-depleted T cells, or PBMCs. Subjects who had been exposed to COVID-19, were actively infected with it, or had recovered from it provided the deeply sampled blood TCRbeta repertoires that made up the dataset. The repertoires were released in a freely available public database intended as a resource for research on the immune response to SARS-CoV-2. The samples were drawn from two sources: the first 160 participants of the ongoing ImmuneRACE study, and 950 to 1,500 subjects contributed by 6 global collaborators. The sample metadata nearly always contained a de-identified subject ID, COVID-19 status, age in years and sex. HLA class I and class II types, where available, came from metadata supplied by the sample provider rather than from assay-based typing.

Collaborating institutions collected whole blood in K2EDTA tubes following their own protocols. For TCRbeta analysis, collaborators shipped samples as frozen whole blood, isolated PBMCs, or DNA extracted from either of those sample types. What the study reported, not specific to this receptor: The quantity of clinical and demographic metadata differed by source and by participant and was supplied without curation.

TCRbeta CDR3 regions were amplified from genomic DNA by means of the immunoSEQ Assay, a bias-controlled multiplex PCR. Concerning the study's data processing: Nucleated cell counts per sample were estimated from amplification of reference gene primers within the assay. Sequence reads were collapsed and filtered to measure the absolute abundance of every unique TCRbeta CDR3 rearrangement. For each sample, productive Simpson clonality was calculated by taking the square root of Simpson's diversity index across productive rearrangements. TCRdb holds this immuneACCESS table with in-frame rearrangements only. Some clones are missing; in checked studies, unresolved V genes explain under half, and the rest has no known cause. V, J and clone size were drawn from that table, and D and trimming were deduced from the DNA. For this sample the table gives 150,000 or so clones, of which approximately 90% were detected only once. Less than 3% of the sample lies in the top ten.

As encoded in the germline V gene, CDR1 is SGDLS while CDR2 is YYNGEE. Trimming at the junction amounts to 3 bases on V and 0 bases on J, and the germline ends lie 4 bases apart. The CDR3 sequence holds 12 residues, the cysteine and phenylalanine included. Kept here is only the CDR3 DNA, which spans 36 bases and is read in frame from base 1. The TCR was taken from a man in his sixties with active or convalescent COVID-19. This receptor chain uses TRBV9 and TRBJ2-7; the D gene lacks a confident call. The source material was peripheral blood. The nucleotides are TGTGCCAGCAGCGGGAGCTCCTACGAGCAGTACTTC. Protein translation: CASSGSSYEQYF.